One and the same sample provided the 32 T cell receptor beta chains below, sequenced in a study of Ad26.COV2.S vaccination and SARS-CoV-2 variants. Libraries were prepared by immunoSEQ multiplex PCR; TCRdb keeps only in-frame clonotypes and omits some of them. This sample yields 350,000 to 500,000 clones, of which about 91% are seen a single time; 2.5% to 3% belongs to the top ten. Sample treatment: some 20 received Ad26.COV2.S at low or high dose, single or two shots; several received placebo; per-sample allocation not given. Material that was analyzed had been drawn on day 63 after the first vaccine or placebo injection. Specimen: peripheral blood, collected in a trial of Ad26.COV2.S vaccine versus placebo. All receptors derive from a person between 18 and 59 years old who received the Ad26.COV2.S COVID-19 vaccine or a placebo.

V is TRBV5-6 and J is TRBJ1-4; D gene ambiguous. V was trimmed by 2 bases and J by 0 bases, leaving 11 bases between them. This CDR3 contains 16 residues. CDR1 is SGHDT and CDR2 is YYEEEE in the germline V gene. As DNA, the CDR3 is TGTGCCAGCAGCTTCTTCAGCAGTGCAACTAATGAAAAACTGTTTTTT. Translation: CASSFFSSATNEKLFF.

This clone was observed a single time. The chain is built from TRBV7-3 and TRBJ2-1, with TRBD2 matching over 10 bases. With V trimmed by 3 bases and J by 7 bases, 9 bases remained unmatched. Germline V gene sequence: CDR1 SGHTA, CDR2 FQGTGA. This CDR3 region has 16 residues. CDR3 loop: CASSFRAGGPGNEQFF. CDR3 bases: TGTGCCAGCAGCTTCAGAGCGGGGGGGCCCGGGAATGAGCAGTTCTTC.

V gene TRBV7-2 combines with J gene TRBJ1-4, with 8 bases that match TRBD1. Germline CDR1 SGHTA, CDR2 FQGNSA. CDR3 length: 17 amino acids. Trimming removed 8 bases from V and 6 bases from J; junction bases left unmatched: 17. The CDR3 DNA reads as TGTGCCAGCCGCCCCGGGACAGGACGTCCGTTTGATGAAAAACTGTTTTTT. This encodes CASRPGTGRPFDEKLFF.

The DNA for the CDR3 is TGTGCCAGCAGAGAGGTCGGGGCGGGGGGCTATAGCACAGATACGCAGTATTTT. This codes for CASREVGAGGYSTDTQYF. This chain links TRBV28 with TRBJ2-3, with 8 nucleotides matching TRBD2. After removal of 6 bases from V and 0 bases from J, the junction contained 14 bases not matched to a gene. Germline lookup yields CDR1 MDHEN and CDR2 SYDVKM. The CDR3 totals 18 residues. Using reference TRBV28 and TRBJ2-3 for the parts outside the CDR3, the full variable domain is DVKVTQSSRYLVKRTGEKVFLECVQDMDHENMFWYRQDPGLGLRLIYFSYDVKMKEKGDIPEGYSVSREKKERFSLILESASTNQTSMYLCASREVGAGGYSTDTQYFGPGTRLTVL.

The chain combines TRBV18 with TRBJ2-7; a weak D match, TRBD1 (6 bases). The germline gives CDR1 KGHSH, CDR2 LQKENI. V was clipped by 2 bases and J by 5 bases, with 10 bases between them. The CDR3 extends over 13 amino acids. In nucleotides, the CDR3 is TGTGCCAGCTCACCAGGGACACTGGACGAGCAGTACTTC. This translates into CASSPGTLDEQYF.

The J gene is TRBJ2-1, the V gene TRBV6-4; 9 nucleotides match TRBD2. The CDR3 consists of 15 residues. Losses at the gene ends were 2 bases for V and 8 bases for J; bases not matched to a gene: 7. Germline CDR1 is MRHNA and CDR2 is SNTAGT. CDR3 sequence reads: CASSDEPSGVDEQFF. Written as DNA, the CDR3 is TGTGCCAGCAGTGACGAGCCTAGCGGGGTGGATGAGCAGTTCTTC.

The V call is TRBV5-1, the J call TRBJ2-5; D unclear. The CDR3 extends over 13 amino acids. Germline V CDR1 and CDR2: SGHRS, YFSETQ. Trimming left V 2 bases short and J 3 bases short, with 8 bases between. For the CDR3, the DNA is TGCGCCAGCAGCTTACCGGTAAAAGAGACCCAGTACTTC. Translation: CASSLPVKETQYF.

The chain recombines TRBV5-6 with TRBJ1-5; 8 bases agree with TRBD1. This CDR3 is built from 16 residues. Germline CDR1 is SGHDT and CDR2 is YYEEEE. V dropped 0 bases and J dropped 4; count of bases not matched to a gene: 6. CDR3: CASSLGWTGRNQPQHF. The CDR3 DNA sequence: TGTGCCAGCAGCTTGGGGTGGACAGGGCGGAATCAGCCCCAGCATTTT.

This chain connects TRBV5-6 to TRBJ1-1; possibly TRBD1 for D (5 bases). CDR1 and CDR2 from the germline V gene are SGHDT and YYEEEE. Trimming pared 1 base from V and 1 base from J, leaving 8 bases between. The CDR3 loop spans 14 amino acids. The CDR3 sequence: CASSLSGGNTEAFF. CDR3 coding DNA: TGTGCCAGCAGCTTGTCGGGGGGGAACACTGAAGCTTTCTTT.

This chain uses TRBV28 with TRBJ1-5; D uncertain. V was shortened by 10 bases and J by 3 bases, with 10 bases between the two germline ends. The CDR3 covers 12 residues. Germline-derived CDR1 and CDR2 are MDHEN and SYDVKM. The CDR3, as DNA: TGTGCCAACGGACGGAACAATCAGCCCCAGCATTTT. This gives the protein CANGRNNQPQHF.

This clone was seen just once. CDR3 region: CASSEIGVVRAGYTF. The CDR3 nucleotides are TGTGCCAGCAGTGAGATTGGGGTGGTCCGGGCCGGCTACACCTTC. The chain joins TRBV6-1 to TRBJ1-2; D gene ambiguous. Trimming pared 3 bases from V and 8 bases from J, leaving 19 bases between. Per the germline V gene, CDR1 is MNHNS and CDR2 is SASEGT. This CDR3 spans 15 amino acids.

The gene calls are TRBV7-2 and TRBJ1-5, with TRBD1 as a possible D gene (5 bases). The CDR3 is 15 residues long. Between the trimmed V and J ends, which lost 6 bases and 3 bases, there was a span of 15 bases. Per the germline V gene, CDR1 is SGHTA and CDR2 is FQGNSA. The CDR3: CASRPAGLPNQPQHF. CDR3 nucleotides: TGTGCCAGCAGACCCGCGGGACTCCCCAATCAGCCCCAGCATTTT.

This clone was observed a single time. The rearrangement joins TRBV5-1 to TRBJ1-5; D possibly corresponds to TRBD1 (6 bases). Trimming took 2 bases from V and 7 from J, leaving 10 bases between them. The germline V gene has CDR1 SGHRS and CDR2 YFSETQ. The CDR3 is 13 residues long. CDR3 protein: CASSLNRDQPQHF. The CDR3 nucleotides are TGCGCCAGCAGCTTAAACAGGGACCAGCCCCAGCATTTT.

The chain employs TRBV13 and TRBJ1-2; D not certain. The CDR3 covers 14 residues. CDR1 and CDR2 (germline): PRHDT, FYEKMQ (reference sequence). The V end lost 0 bases, the J end lost 6 bases, and 11 bases lay between the germline ends. The chain's CDR3 is CASSLGSLPDGYTF. As DNA, the CDR3 is TGTGCCAGCAGCTTAGGCTCGTTGCCGGATGGCTACACCTTC.

V and J are TRBV5-5 and TRBJ1-5; D is possibly TRBD1 (6 bases). The germline V gene encodes CDR1 SGHKS and CDR2 YYEKEE (reference sequence). The CDR3 consists of 13 residues. Trimming left V 0 bases short and J 7 bases short, with 8 bases between. DNA of the CDR3: TGTGCCAGCAGCTTGGGGGGGCGGCAGCCCCAGCATTTT. Its protein product is CASSLGGRQPQHF.

The V and J genes are TRBV28 and TRBJ2-7, with D perhaps matching TRBD1 (5 bases). Germline CDR1 is MDHEN and CDR2 is SYDVKM. V was clipped by 10 bases and J by 4 bases, with 11 bases between them. This CDR3 spans 11 amino acids. CDR3 amino acids: CATTQGYEQYF. CDR3 in DNA: TGTGCCACGACCCAGGGTTACGAGCAGTACTTC.

The chain uses TRBV28 and TRBJ2-1; TRBD2 matches at 11 bases. V trimming: 6 bases; J trimming: 3 bases; junction bases outside the gene matches: 13. The CDR3 sequence is 18 residues long. Germline V gives CDR1 MDHEN, CDR2 SYDVKM. In DNA form, the CDR3 reads TGTGCCAGCAGAATTCGTAAAATAGCGGGAGGGAGCTACAATGAGCAGTTCTTC. Translation: CASRIRKIAGGSYNEQFF.

This chain connects TRBV30 to TRBJ2-1; D perhaps matches TRBD1 (5 bases). The CDR3 is 16 residues long. CDR1 and CDR2 (germline): GTSNPN, SVGIG (reference sequence). V lost 3 bases, J lost 9 bases, and 24 bases lay in between. CDR3 sequence (DNA): TGTGCCTGGAGAGAGAAAACTTTGTGCCTCAGGGTTGAGCAGTTCTTC. It is translated as CAWREKTLCLRVEQFF.

J is TRBJ1-1 and V is TRBV7-8; unclear D gene. This CDR3 is 17 amino acids long. V lost 3 bases and J 3 bases, leaving 20 bases between the germline ends. The germline CDR1 and CDR2 sequences are SGHVS and FQNEAQ. In nucleotides, the CDR3 is TGTGCCAGCAGCTTCCTAGCCCACTGGACTGGGGACACTGAAGCTTTCTTT. Protein: CASSFLAHWTGDTEAFF.

This clone has only one observation. J is TRBJ1-2 and V is TRBV7-2; 11 nucleotides agree with TRBD1. This CDR3 comprises 18 residues. Germline V lookup: CDR1 SGHTA, CDR2 FQGNSA. The V segment lost 0 bases and the J segment 4 bases; nucleotides outside the gene matches: 10. The CDR3 DNA reads TGTGCCAGCAGCTTAGCGCGGATCGGGACAGGGGGAACCTATGGCTACACCTTC. As protein: CASSLARIGTGGTYGYTF. The full variable domain, its missing parts supplied by reference TRBV7-2 and TRBJ1-2, is GAGVSQSPSNKVTEKGKDVELRCDPISGHTALYWYRQSLGQGLEFLIYFQGNSAPDKSGLPSDRFSAERTGGSVSTLTIQRTQQEDSAVYLCASSLARIGTGGTYGYTFGSGTRLTVV.

The V and J genes are TRBV27 and TRBJ1-2; no clear D. The CDR3 consists of 13 residues. Trimming pared 2 bases from V and 7 bases from J, leaving 11 bases between. Germline values: CDR1 MNHEY, CDR2 SMNVEV (reference sequence). Here the CDR3 reads CASSLTREGGYTF. The CDR3 nucleotides read TGTGCCAGCAGTTTAACGCGGGAGGGTGGCTACACCTTC.

The chain uses TRBV5-5 and TRBJ1-2; weak D call: TRBD1 (6 bases). Germline-derived CDR1 and CDR2 are SGHKS and YYEKEE (reference sequence). The CDR3 length is 14 residues. Between the trimmed V and J ends, which lost 6 bases and 8 bases, there was a span of 20 bases. The CDR3 is CASTMGAGSGGYTF. CDR3 DNA: TGTGCCAGCACCATGGGGGCTGGGTCAGGCGGCTACACCTTC.

The CDR3 nucleotides read TGTGCCAGCAGCTTACTGAGGGGGGATATTAGTGGCTACACCTTC. Encoded protein: CASSLLRGDISGYTF. J is TRBJ1-2 and V is TRBV7-8; D possibly corresponds to TRBD1 (6 bases). This CDR3 is 15 amino acids long. V shed 2 bases and J shed 7 bases, with 17 bases lying between them. The germline V gene has CDR1 SGHVS and CDR2 FQNEAQ.

The CDR3 reads CSVEESSKGYYGYTF. The CDR3 DNA sequence: TGCAGCGTTGAAGAGAGCTCGAAGGGCTACTATGGCTACACCTTC. V and J are TRBV29-1 and TRBJ1-2; no definite D call. The V end was cut by 0 bases, the J end by 3 bases, with 14 bases between. Germline loops: CDR1 SQVTM, CDR2 ANQGSEA. The CDR3 is 15 residues long.

V usage is TRBV18 and J usage is TRBJ2-3; TRBD1 agrees at 7 bases. Germline-derived CDR1 and CDR2 are KGHSH and LQKENI. The CDR3 spans 14 residues. With V trimmed by 2 bases and J by 2 bases, 1 base remained unmatched. This CDR3 reads CASSPTGDTDTQYF. The CDR3 DNA follows: TGTGCCAGCTCACCAACAGGGGACACAGATACGCAGTATTTT. Using reference TRBV18 and TRBJ2-3 for the parts outside the CDR3, the full variable domain is NAGVMQNPRHLVRRRGQEARLRCSPMKGHSHVYWYRQLPEEGLKFMVYLQKENIIDESGMPKERFSAEFPKEGPSILRIQQVVRGDSAAYFCASSPTGDTDTQYFGPGTRLTVL.

The V gene is TRBV9, the J gene TRBJ1-2, with 10 bases that match TRBD1. CDR1 is SGDLS and CDR2 is YYNGEE in the germline V gene. This CDR3 is built from 15 residues. Trimming took 4 bases from V and 5 from J; bases not matched to a gene: 8. DNA of the CDR3: TGTGCCAGCAGCTTCCGACAGGGGGCTTTTTATGGCTACACCTTC. Translating gives CASSFRQGAFYGYTF. Using reference TRBV9 and TRBJ1-2 for the parts outside the CDR3, the full variable domain is DSGVTQTPKHLITATGQRVTLRCSPRSGDLSVYWYQQSLDQGLQFLIQYYNGEERAKGNILERFSAQQFPDLHSELNLSSLELGDSALYFCASSFRQGAFYGYTFGSGTRLTVV.

The CDR3 spells CASSPLKVGGNTEAFF. CDR3 bases: TGTGCCAGTAGCCCCCTGAAGGTAGGGGGAAACACTGAAGCTTTCTTT. The chain recombines TRBV19 with TRBJ1-1; D is perhaps TRBD1 (6 bases). Germline assignment: CDR1 LNHDA and CDR2 SQIVND (reference sequence). This CDR3 is built from 16 residues. Trimming removed 6 bases from V and 2 bases from J, with 19 bases in between.

The chain employs TRBV14 and TRBJ1-3, with 9 nucleotides matching TRBD1. The V segment lost 1 base and the J segment 1 base; nucleotides outside the gene matches: 5. CDR3 size: 17 residues. Germline CDR1 reads SGHDN; CDR2 reads FVKESK. Written as DNA, the CDR3 is TGTGCCAGCAGCCAAGTTAGGGACAGGGTATCTGGAAACACCATATATTTT. It codes for CASSQVRDRVSGNTIYF.

The chain combines TRBV27 with TRBJ2-2; possibly TRBD1 for D (6 bases). Trimming took off 7 bases at V and 3 bases at J, with 21 bases between the two ends. The CDR3 runs 17 residues. The germline gives CDR1 MNHEY, CDR2 SMNVEV (reference sequence). The CDR3 DNA reads as TGTGCCAGCACCCGGACAGCCTGGGCGTCAGACACCGGGGAGCTGTTTTTT. It encodes CASTRTAWASDTGELFF.

This sequence joins TRBV2 and TRBJ1-1; D is perhaps TRBD1 (5 bases). CDR1 is SNHLY and CDR2 is FYNNEI in the germline V gene. This CDR3 comprises 15 residues. Trimming removed 3 bases at V and 3 bases at J, with 14 bases between. Written as DNA, the CDR3 is TGTGCCAGCAGTGAGGGGGGAGGGAGGTACACTGAAGCTTTCTTT. It codes for CASSEGGGRYTEAFF. Full variable domain (rest looked up from reference TRBV2 and TRBJ1-1): EPEVTQTPSHQVTQMGQEVILRCVPISNHLYFYWYRQILGQKVEFLVSFYNNEISEKSEIFDDQFSVERPDGSNFTLKIRSTKLEDSAMYFCASSEGGGRYTEAFFGQGTRLTVV.

V gene TRBV28 combines with J gene TRBJ1-5; D remains unclear. Germline V gene lookup returns CDR1 MDHEN and CDR2 SYDVKM. The CDR3 has 12 residues. V gave up 4 bases and J gave up 4 bases, with 5 bases separating them. CDR3 protein: CASSSLNQPQHF. Written as DNA, the CDR3 is TGTGCCAGCAGTTCCCTTAATCAGCCCCAGCATTTT.

The V call is TRBV4-1, the J call TRBJ2-2; possible D gene TRBD1, 5 bases. This CDR3 has 15 residues. CDR1 and CDR2 from the germline V gene are MGHRA and YSYEKL. The germline V and J ends were trimmed by 4 bases and 3 bases, with 12 bases remaining between them. The CDR3 DNA follows: TGCGCCAGCAGCCGCGGCAGGGTCGACACCGGGGAGCTGTTTTTT. The encoded protein is CASSRGRVDTGELFF.